This T cell receptor (beta chain) was sequenced in a study of blood T cell repertoires in COVID-19. Background on the study: Donors in the United States, Italy and Spain gave samples during acute or convalescent COVID-19. PBMCs, B-cell-depleted T cells, or T cells provided the cDNA or gDNA that made up the material.

This clone has a single count. This CDR3 has 15 amino acids. CDR1 MDHEN and CDR2 SYDVKM come from the germline V gene. The V gene end was trimmed by 3 bases and the J gene end by 2 bases; junction bases not matched to a gene: 5. TCRdb's copy holds only in-frame clones and misses some; the assay was immunoSEQ multiplex PCR. The sample comprises around 150,000 clones, about 80% of which are singletons, and over 5% rests with the top ten. The V call is TRBV28, the J call TRBJ2-5; TRBD2 matches 8 bases. The sample comprised peripheral blood. This receptor was obtained from a human donor in a cohort sampled during active COVID-19. The CDR3 DNA reads as TGTGCCAGCAGTTTGCCGGGGGGGCGGCAAGAGACCCAGTACTTC. Amino acids: CASSLPGGRQETQYF.